The present T cell receptor (beta chain) was sequenced within a study of shared clonotypes between healthy human individuals. Germline V gene data show CDR1 as ENHRY and CDR2 as SYGVKD. The CDR3 runs 13 residues. This clone has ten or more counts. The protocol was immunoSEQ multiplex PCR, while the TCRdb copy is restricted to in-frame clones and leaves out a portion. The table records roughly 2 million clones, 85% to 95% of them present only once. Investigators divided CD4+ cells into CD45RA+ naive and CD45RA-negative memory subsets. The chain links TRBV10-3 to TRBJ1-6; D is possibly TRBD1 (5 bases). This clonotype was sampled from a man aged 18 to 29 in good health. The sample consisted of naive CD4+ T cells sorted from blood. The subset denotes: CD45RA+ positively selected. CDR3 in amino acids: CGARGSYNSPLHF. CDR3 sequence (DNA): TGTGGAGCTCGGGGGTCCTATAATTCACCCCTCCACTTT.